Below, one TCR beta chain is given with its context. Its antigen is not identified. The CDR3 runs to 14 residues. CDR1 is MNHEY, CDR2 SMNVEV, per germline (reference sequence). V lost 5 bases, J lost 4 bases, and 9 bases lay in between. The sample is drawn from a study of STAT3 mutations in large granular lymphocyte leukemia. Study summary: Immunosuppressive therapy was given to more than half of T-LGLL patients.

Each sample's TCRbeta library yielded on average about 41,000 productive templates. This table comes from immunoSEQ multiplex PCR, and its TCRdb copy is limited to in-frame clones, with some not included. The table shows 30,000 to 40,000 clones, with around 85% occurring only once. Study observations and caveats: In several patients, dominant TCR clone burden exceeded STAT3 mutant burden. Treatment regimens differed across patients between samplings. In T-cell large granular lymphocyte leukemia, about half of patients showed multiple immunodominant subclonotypes.

V gene TRBV27 combines with J gene TRBJ1-6, with a tentative D call TRBD1 (5 bases). The sequenced sample was peripheral blood mononuclear cells. This clonotype was sampled from a man aged 55 to 69 with T-cell large granular lymphocyte leukemia. Some clones in this sample may be carry-over from other donors' samples. The CDR3 reads CASSPGNYNSPLHF. The CDR3 nucleotides read TGTGCCAGCAGTCCAGGGAATTATAATTCACCCCTCCACTTT.